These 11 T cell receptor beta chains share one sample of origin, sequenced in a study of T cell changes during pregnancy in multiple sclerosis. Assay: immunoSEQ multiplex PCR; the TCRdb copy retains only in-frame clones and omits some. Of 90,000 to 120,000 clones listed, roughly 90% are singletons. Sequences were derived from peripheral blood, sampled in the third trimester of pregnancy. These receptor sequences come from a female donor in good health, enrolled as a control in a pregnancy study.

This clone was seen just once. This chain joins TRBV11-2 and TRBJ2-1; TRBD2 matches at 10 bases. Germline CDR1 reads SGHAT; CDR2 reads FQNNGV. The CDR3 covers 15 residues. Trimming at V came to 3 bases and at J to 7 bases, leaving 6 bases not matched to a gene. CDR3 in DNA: TGTGCCAGCAGCTTCAGCGGGGGGGCCCGGAATGAGCAGTTCTTC. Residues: CASSFSGGARNEQFF.

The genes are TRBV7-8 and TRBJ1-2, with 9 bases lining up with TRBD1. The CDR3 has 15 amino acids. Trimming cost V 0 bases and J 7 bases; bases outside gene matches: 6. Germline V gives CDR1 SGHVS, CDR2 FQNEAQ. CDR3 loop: CASSLARDRVAGYTF. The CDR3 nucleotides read TGTGCCAGCAGCTTAGCTCGGGACAGGGTAGCTGGCTACACCTTC.

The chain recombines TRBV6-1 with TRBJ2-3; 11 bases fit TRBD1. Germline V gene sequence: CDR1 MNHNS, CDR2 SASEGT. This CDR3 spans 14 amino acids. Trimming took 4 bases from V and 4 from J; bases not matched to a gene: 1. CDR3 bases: TGTGCCAGCAGTGGGACAGGGGGCGCAGATACGCAGTATTTT. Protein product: CASSGTGGADTQYF.

The CDR3 DNA sequence: TGTGCCAGCAGTTACCCCTTGACAGGGAACACCGGGGAGCTGTTTTTT. Its translation is CASSYPLTGNTGELFF. The rearrangement joins TRBV6-6 to TRBJ2-2; TRBD1 is a possible D gene (6 bases). The CDR3 contains 16 residues. Per germline, CDR1 MNHNY and CDR2 SVGAGI (reference sequence). V lost 2 bases and J lost 1, with 11 bases in between.

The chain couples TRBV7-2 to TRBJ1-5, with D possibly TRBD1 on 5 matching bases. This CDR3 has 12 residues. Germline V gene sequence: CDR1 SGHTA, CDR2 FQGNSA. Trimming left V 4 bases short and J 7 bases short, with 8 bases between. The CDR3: CASSSQGQPQHF. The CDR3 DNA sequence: TGTGCCAGCAGCTCCCAGGGACAGCCCCAGCATTTT.

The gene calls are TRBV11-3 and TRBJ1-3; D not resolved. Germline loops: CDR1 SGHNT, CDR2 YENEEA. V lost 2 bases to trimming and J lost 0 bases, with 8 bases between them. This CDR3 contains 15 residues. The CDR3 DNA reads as TGTGCCAGCAGCTTAAACAGAATCTCTGGAAACACCATATATTTT. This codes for CASSLNRISGNTIYF.

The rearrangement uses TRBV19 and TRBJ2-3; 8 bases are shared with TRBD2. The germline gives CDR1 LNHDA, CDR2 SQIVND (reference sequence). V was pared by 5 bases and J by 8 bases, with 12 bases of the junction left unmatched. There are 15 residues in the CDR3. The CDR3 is CASSAGTRAQITQYF. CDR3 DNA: TGTGCCAGTAGTGCCGGGACTAGAGCACAGATTACGCAGTATTTT.

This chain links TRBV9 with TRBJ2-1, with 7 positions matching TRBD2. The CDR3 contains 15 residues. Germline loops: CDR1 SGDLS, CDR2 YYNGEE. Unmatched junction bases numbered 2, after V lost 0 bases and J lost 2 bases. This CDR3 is CASSVEAGPYNEQFF. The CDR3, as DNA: TGTGCCAGCAGCGTAGAAGCGGGGCCCTACAATGAGCAGTTCTTC.

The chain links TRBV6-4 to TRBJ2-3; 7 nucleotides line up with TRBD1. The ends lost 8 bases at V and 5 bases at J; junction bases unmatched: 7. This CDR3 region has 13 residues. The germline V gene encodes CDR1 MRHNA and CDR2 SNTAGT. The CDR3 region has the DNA TGTGCCAGCCGGATGACAGGGATAGATACGCAGTATTTT. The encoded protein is CASRMTGIDTQYF.

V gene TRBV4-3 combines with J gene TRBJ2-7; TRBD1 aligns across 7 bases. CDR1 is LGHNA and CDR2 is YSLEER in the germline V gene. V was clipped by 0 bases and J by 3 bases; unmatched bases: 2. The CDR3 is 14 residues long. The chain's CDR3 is CASSQDRGNYEQYF. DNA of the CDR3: TGCGCCAGCAGCCAAGACAGGGGGAACTACGAGCAGTACTTC.

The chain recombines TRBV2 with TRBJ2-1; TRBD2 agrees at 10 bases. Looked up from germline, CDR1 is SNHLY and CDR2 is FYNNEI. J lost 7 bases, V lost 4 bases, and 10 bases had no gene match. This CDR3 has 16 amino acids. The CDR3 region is CASSVTSGVLGNEQFF. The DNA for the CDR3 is TGTGCCAGCAGTGTAACTAGCGGGGTTTTGGGGAATGAGCAGTTCTTC.